The sequence of this TCR beta chain was determined in a study of T cell responses to AZD1222 COVID-19 vaccine. About the study: Pooling was applied to second doses at about 4 or about 12 weeks.

The CDR3 runs 14 residues. The junction had 7 bases not matched to a gene; V was cut back by 9 bases and J by 3 bases. In germline, CDR1 is LNHDA, CDR2 SQIVND (reference sequence). The table came from immunoSEQ multiplex PCR; TCRdb's copy has only in-frame clones and leaves some out. The profile covers tens of thousands of clones, with about 88% appearing a single time and 15% to 20% taken by the ten largest. Sample: peripheral blood, taken on day 0 of AZD1222 vaccination. This rearrangement joins TRBV19 to TRBJ2-3; 9 bases match TRBD2. This TCR came from an adult in good health. DNA for the CDR3: TGTGCCAGCGGGGCCAGCGGGAGGACAGATACGCAGTATTTT. Translating it yields CASGASGRTDTQYF.